The 5 T cell receptor beta chains below were found in one sample sequenced in a study of blood T cell repertoires in COVID-19. Only in-frame clones appear in the TCRdb table, and some are missing; sequencing was by immunoSEQ multiplex PCR. The data show more than 45,000 clones, 86% seen once. Source material: peripheral blood. These receptor sequences come from a human donor in a cohort sampled during active COVID-19.

The chain combines TRBV28 with TRBJ1-1; 8 bases are shared with TRBD1. This CDR3 comprises 14 residues. The germline V gene encodes CDR1 MDHEN and CDR2 SYDVKM. Trimming removed 5 bases from V and 4 bases from J; junction bases left unmatched: 6. The CDR3 reads CASSTDRVGTEAFF. DNA for the CDR3: TGTGCCAGCAGTACGGACAGGGTTGGCACTGAAGCTTTCTTT.

CDR3 bases: TGTGCCAGCGGCGGGGAACAAGAGACCCAGTACTTC. It translates to CASGGEQETQYF. The chain recombines TRBV19 with TRBJ2-5; D may be TRBD2 (6 bases). Trimming took off 9 bases at V and 2 bases at J, with 10 bases between the two ends. Germline values: CDR1 LNHDA, CDR2 SQIVND (reference sequence). The CDR3 contains 12 residues.

The chain combines TRBV7-9 with TRBJ2-3; perhaps TRBD2 as D (7 bases). Trimming shortened V by 6 bases and J by 2 bases, and 24 bases separated the two germline ends. Germline V lookup: CDR1 SEHNR, CDR2 FQNEAQ (reference sequence). The CDR3 extends over 18 amino acids. For the CDR3, the DNA is TGTGCCAGCAGGCCCCGGTTTGCGGGGGCCTCTTACACAGATACGCAGTATTTT. This sequence encodes CASRPRFAGASYTDTQYF.

The CDR3 DNA sequence: TGTGCCAGCAGTTTTGGTACAGCCTACTATGGCTACACCTTC. This codes for CASSFGTAYYGYTF. This chain uses TRBV28 with TRBJ1-2; D unclear. The CDR3 sequence is 14 residues long. CDR1 is MDHEN and CDR2 is SYDVKM in the germline V gene. Between the trimmed V and J ends, which lost 3 bases and 3 bases, there was a span of 11 bases.

The chain employs TRBV18 and TRBJ1-3; D is perhaps TRBD1 (5 bases). Germline values: CDR1 KGHSH, CDR2 LQKENI. V lost 6 bases and J 6 bases, leaving 12 bases between the germline ends. This CDR3 contains 13 residues. The CDR3 DNA is TGTGCCAGCTCCCCGGACAACTTAAACACCATATATTTT. It is translated as CASSPDNLNTIYF.